Sequencing of this T cell receptor (beta chain) was carried out in a study of shared clonotypes between healthy human individuals. V lost 7 bases and J 5 bases, leaving 5 bases between the germline ends. The length of the CDR3 is 9 residues. Germline values: CDR1 DFQATT, CDR2 SNEGSKA (reference sequence). Generated by immunoSEQ multiplex PCR, the TCRdb table keeps only in-frame clones and is missing some. The sample has roughly 380,000 clones; around 96% are singletons. The V and J genes are TRBV20-1 and TRBJ1-2, with unresolved D. Sequencing used memory CD8+ T cells sorted from blood. Subset here: CD45RO+ cells pooled with CCR7-negative TemRA cells. The source of this sequence is a man aged 25 to 40 in good health. CDR3 in DNA: TGCAGTGACAAATATGGCTACACCTTC. This sequence encodes CSDKYGYTF.